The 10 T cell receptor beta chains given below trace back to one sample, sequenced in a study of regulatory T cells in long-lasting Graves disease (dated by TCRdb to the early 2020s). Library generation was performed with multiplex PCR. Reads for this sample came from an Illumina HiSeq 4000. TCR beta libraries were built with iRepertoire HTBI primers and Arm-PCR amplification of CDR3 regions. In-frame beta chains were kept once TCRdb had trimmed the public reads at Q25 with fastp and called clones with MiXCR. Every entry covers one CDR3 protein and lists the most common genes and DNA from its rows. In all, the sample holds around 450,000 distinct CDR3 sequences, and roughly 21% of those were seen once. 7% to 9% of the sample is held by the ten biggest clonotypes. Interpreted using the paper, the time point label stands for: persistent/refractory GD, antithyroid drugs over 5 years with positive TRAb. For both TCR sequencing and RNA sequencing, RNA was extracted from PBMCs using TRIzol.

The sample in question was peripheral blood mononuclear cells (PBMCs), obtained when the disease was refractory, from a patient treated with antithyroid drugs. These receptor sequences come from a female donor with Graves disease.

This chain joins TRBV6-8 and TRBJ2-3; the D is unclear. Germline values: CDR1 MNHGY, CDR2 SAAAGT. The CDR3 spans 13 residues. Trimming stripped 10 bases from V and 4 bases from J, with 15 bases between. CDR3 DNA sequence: TGTGCCACCTCGCGAGGAGACCCAGATACGCAGTATTTT. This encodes CATSRGDPDTQYF.

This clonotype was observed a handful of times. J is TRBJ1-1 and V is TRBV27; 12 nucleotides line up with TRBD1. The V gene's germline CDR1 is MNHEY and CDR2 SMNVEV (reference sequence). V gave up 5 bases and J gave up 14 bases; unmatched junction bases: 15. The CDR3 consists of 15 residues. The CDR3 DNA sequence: TGTGCCAGCAGTGTACCGGGACAGGGGGCTAGAAGGGCCTTCTTT. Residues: CASSVPGQGARRAFF.

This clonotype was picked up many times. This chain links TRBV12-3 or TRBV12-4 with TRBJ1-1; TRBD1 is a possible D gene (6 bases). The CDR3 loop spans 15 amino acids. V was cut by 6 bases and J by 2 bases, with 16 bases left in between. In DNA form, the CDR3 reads TGTGCCAGCAGCGCGATTGGGGGGCTAAACACTGAAGCTTTCTTT. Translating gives CASSAIGGLNTEAFF.

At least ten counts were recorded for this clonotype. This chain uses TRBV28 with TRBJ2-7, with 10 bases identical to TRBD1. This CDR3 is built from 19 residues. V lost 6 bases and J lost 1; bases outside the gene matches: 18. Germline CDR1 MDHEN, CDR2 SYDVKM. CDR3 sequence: CASRPTRDRGLQGSYEQYF. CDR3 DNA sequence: TGTGCCAGCAGGCCTACCCGGGACAGGGGCCTCCAGGGGTCCTACGAGCAGTACTTC.

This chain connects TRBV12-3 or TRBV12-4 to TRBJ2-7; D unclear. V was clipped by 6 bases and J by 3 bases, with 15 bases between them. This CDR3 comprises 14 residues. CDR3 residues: CASSLGRTNYEQYF. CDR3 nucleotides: TGTGCCAGCAGCTTGGGCCGGACCAACTACGAGCAGTACTTC.

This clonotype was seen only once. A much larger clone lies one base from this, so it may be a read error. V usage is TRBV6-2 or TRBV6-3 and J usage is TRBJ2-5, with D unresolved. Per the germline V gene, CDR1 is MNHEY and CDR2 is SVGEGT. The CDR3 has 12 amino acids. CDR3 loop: CPSSLGSETQYF. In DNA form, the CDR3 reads TGTCCCAGCAGCCTGGGGTCTGAGACCCAGTACTTC.

The CDR3 reads CASSLEHFTGVETQYF. DNA of the CDR3: TGCGCCAGCAGCTTGGAACATTTTACAGGGGTCGAGACCCAGTACTTC. This chain connects TRBV5-1 to TRBJ2-5; 7 bases are a match to TRBD1. Germline loops: CDR1 SGHRS, CDR2 YFSETQ. The CDR3 contains 16 residues. The junction had 10 bases not matched to a gene; V was cut back by 0 bases and J by 5 bases.

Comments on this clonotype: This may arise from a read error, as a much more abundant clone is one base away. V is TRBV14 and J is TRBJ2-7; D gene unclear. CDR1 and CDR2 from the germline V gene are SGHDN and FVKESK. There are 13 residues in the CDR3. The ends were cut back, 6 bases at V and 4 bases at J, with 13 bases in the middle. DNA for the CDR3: TGTGCCAGCAGTCGAGTCCCGTTATACGAGCAGTACTTC. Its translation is CASSRVPLYEQYF.

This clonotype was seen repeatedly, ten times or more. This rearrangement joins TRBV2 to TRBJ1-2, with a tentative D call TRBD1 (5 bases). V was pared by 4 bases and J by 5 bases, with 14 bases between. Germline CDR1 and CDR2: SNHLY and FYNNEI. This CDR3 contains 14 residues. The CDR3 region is CASSARRDPYGYTF. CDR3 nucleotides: TGTGCCAGCAGTGCCCGCCGGGACCCATATGGCTACACCTTC.

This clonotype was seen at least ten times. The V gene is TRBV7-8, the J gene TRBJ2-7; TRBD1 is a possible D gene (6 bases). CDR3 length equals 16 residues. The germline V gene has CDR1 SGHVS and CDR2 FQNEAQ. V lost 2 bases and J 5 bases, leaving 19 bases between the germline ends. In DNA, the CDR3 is TGTGCCAGCAGCTTACTCCGTCTGGCAGGGGCAAACGAGCAGTACTTC. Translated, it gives CASSLLRLAGANEQYF.